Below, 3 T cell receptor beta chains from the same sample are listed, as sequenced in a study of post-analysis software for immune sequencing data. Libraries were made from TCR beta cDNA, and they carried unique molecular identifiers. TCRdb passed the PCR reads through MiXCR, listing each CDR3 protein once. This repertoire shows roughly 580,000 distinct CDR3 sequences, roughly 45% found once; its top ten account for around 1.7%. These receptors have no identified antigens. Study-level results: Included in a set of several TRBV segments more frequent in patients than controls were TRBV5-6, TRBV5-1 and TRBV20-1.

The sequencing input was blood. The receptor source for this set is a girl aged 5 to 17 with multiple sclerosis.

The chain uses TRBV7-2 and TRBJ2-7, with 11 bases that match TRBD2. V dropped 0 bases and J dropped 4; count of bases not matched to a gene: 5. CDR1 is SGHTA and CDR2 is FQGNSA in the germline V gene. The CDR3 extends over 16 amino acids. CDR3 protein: CASSLAGVAGGYEQYF. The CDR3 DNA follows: TGTGCCAGCAGCTTAGCGGGGGTAGCGGGAGGGTACGAGCAGTACTTC.

The CDR3 is CASSRDLYNEQFF. CDR3 nucleotide sequence: TGTGCCAGCAGTCGGGACTTGTACAATGAGCAGTTCTTC. The chain has TRBV6-5 and TRBJ2-1; perhaps TRBD2 as D (6 bases). CDR1 and CDR2 (germline): MNHEY, SVGAGI. The CDR3 consists of 13 residues. V lost 5 bases, J lost 4 bases, and 9 bases lay in between.

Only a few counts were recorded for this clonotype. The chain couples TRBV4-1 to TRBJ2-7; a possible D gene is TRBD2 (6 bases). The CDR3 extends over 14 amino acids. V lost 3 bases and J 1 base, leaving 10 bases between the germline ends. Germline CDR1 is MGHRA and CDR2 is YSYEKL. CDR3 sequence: CASSHPGESYEQYF. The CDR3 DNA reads TGCGCCAGCAGCCACCCGGGGGAATCCTACGAGCAGTACTTC.